This T cell receptor beta chain was obtained from a study of shared clonotypes between healthy human individuals. Study outcomes and limitations: What naive subsets generally showed was a larger estimated richness than memory subsets showed.

In germline, CDR1 is WNHNN, CDR2 SYGVQD (reference sequence). Deletions cut 0 bases from V and 4 bases from J, with 4 bases between. The CDR3 has 13 amino acids. Sequenced by immunoSEQ multiplex PCR; TCRdb stores in-frame clones only, minus some. The data hold fewer than 400,000 clones, with around 74% observed a single time. The donors, all of them Caucasian adults, lived in Nashville, Tennessee. In the case of this clone: Its antigen is undetermined.

The chain combines TRBV10-1 with TRBJ1-5; D not resolved. This TCR was recovered from a man aged 25-40 years in good health. The sample taken for sequencing was memory CD4+ T cells sorted from blood. Subset noted: CD45RA-negative fraction. The CDR3 DNA sequence: TGCGCCAGCAGTGAGTCCGGGAATCAGCCCCAGCATTTT. This translates into CASSESGNQPQHF.